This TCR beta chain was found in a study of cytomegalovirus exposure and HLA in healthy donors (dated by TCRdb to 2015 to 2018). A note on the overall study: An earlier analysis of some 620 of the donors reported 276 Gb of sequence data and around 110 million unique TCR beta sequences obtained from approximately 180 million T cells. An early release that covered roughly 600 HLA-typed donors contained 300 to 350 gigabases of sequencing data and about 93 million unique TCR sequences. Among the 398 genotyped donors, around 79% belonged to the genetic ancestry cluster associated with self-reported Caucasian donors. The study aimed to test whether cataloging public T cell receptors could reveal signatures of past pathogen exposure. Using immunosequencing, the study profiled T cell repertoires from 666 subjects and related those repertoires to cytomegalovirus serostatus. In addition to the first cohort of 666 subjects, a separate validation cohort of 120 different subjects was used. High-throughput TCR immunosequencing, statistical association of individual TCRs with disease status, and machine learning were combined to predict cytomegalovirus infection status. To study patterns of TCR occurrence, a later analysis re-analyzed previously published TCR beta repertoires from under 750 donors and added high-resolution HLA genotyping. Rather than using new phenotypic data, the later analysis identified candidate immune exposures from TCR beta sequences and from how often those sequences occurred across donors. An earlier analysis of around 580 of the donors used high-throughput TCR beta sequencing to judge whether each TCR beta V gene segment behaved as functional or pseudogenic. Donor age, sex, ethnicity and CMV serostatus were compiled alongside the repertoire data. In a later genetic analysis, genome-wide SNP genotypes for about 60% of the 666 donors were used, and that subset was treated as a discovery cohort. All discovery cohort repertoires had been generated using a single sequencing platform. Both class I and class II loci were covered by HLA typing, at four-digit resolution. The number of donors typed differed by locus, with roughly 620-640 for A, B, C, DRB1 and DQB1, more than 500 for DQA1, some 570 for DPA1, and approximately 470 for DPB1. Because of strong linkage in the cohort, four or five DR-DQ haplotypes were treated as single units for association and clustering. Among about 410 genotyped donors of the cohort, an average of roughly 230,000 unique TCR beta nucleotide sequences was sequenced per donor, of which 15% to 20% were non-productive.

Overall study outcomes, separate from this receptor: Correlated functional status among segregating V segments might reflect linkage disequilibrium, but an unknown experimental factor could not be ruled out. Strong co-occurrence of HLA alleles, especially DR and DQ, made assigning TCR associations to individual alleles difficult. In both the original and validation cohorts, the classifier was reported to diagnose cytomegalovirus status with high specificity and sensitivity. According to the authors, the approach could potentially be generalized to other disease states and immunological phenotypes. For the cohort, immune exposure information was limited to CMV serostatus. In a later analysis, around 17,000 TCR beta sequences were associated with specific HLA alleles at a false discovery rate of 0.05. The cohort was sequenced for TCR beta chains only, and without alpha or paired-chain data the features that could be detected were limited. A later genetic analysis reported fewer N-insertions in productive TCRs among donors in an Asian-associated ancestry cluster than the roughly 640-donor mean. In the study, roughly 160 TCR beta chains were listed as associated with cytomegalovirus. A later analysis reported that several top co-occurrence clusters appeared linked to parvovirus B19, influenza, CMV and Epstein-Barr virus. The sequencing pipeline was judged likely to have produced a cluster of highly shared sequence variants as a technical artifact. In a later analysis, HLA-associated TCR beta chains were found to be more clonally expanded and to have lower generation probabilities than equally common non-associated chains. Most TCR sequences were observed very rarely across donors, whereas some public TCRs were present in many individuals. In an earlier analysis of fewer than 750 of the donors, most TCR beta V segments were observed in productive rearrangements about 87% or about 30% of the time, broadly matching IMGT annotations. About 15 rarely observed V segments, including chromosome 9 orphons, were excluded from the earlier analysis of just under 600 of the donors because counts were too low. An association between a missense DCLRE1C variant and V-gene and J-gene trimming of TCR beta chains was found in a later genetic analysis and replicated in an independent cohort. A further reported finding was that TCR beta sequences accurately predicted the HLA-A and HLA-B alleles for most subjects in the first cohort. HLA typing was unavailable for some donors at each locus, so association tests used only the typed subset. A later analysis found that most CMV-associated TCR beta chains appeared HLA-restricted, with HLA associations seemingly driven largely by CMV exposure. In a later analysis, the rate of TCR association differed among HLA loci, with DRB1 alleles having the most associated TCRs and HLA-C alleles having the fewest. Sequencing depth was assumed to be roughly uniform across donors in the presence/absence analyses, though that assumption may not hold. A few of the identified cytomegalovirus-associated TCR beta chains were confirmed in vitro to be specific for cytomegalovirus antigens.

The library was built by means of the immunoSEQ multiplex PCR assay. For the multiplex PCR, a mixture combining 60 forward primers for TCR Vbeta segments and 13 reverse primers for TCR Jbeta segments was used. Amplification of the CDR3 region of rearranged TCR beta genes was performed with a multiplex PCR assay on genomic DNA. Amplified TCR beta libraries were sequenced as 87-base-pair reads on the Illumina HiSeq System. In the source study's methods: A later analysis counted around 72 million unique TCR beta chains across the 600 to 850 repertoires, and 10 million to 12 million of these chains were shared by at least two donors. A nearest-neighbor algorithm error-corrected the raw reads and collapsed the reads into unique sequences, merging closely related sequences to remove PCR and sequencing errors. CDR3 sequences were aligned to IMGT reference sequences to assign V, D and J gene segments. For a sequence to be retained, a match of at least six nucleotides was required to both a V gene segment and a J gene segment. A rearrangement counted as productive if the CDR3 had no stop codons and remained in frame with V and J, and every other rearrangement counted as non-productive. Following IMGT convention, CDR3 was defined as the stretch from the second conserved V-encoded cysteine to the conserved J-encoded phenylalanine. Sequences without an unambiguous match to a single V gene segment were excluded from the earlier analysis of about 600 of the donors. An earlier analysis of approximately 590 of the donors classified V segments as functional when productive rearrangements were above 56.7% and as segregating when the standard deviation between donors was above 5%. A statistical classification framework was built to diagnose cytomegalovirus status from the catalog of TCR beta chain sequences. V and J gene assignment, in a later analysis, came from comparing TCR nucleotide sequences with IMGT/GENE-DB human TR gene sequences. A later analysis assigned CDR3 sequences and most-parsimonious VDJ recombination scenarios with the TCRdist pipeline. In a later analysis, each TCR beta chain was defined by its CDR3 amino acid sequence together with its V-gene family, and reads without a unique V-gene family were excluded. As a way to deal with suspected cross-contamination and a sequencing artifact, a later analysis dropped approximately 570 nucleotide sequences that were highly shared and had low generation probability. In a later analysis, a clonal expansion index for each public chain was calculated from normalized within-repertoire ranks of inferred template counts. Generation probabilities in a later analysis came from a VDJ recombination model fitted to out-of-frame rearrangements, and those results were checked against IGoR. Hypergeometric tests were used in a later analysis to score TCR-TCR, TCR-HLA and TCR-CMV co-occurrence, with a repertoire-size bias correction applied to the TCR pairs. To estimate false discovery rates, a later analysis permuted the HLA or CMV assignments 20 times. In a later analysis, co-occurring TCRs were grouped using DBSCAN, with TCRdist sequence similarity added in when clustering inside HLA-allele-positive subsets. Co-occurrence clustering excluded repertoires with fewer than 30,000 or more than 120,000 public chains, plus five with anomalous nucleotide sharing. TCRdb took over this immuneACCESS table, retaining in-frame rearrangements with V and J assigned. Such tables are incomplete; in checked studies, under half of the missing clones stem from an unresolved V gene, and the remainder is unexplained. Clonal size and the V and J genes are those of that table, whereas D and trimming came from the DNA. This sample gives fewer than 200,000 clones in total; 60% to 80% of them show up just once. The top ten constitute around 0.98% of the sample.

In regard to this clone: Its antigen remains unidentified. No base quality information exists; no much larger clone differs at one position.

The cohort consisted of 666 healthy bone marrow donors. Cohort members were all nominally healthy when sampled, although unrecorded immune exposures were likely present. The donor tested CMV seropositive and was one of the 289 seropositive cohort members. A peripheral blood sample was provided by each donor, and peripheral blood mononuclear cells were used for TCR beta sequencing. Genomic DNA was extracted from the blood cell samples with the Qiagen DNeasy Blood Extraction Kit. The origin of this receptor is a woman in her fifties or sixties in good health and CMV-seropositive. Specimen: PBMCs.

CDR3 protein: CASSQDLAGAVDTQYF. The DNA reads TGCGCCAGCAGCCAGGACCTAGCGGGGGCGGTAGATACGCAGTATTTT. Recombination linked TRBV4-3 to TRBJ2-3, and TRBD2 matches 10 of the central bases. For CDR1 and CDR2, the germline V gene lists LGHNA and YSLEER. Trimming takes 3 bases off V and 5 bases off J; junction bases not matched to a gene: 8. Spanning cysteine to phenylalanine, the CDR3 consists of 16 amino acids. Only the CDR3 portion is preserved as DNA: 48 bases, with reading frame beginning at the first base.